This TCR beta chain derives from a study of PD-1 blockade in classical Hodgkin lymphoma. The overall study: Intravenous delivery of nivolumab at 3 mg/kg to patients occurred every 2 weeks.

This sample's time point: cycle 4 day 1 (C4D1), after six to seven weeks of nivolumab. Brentuximab vedotin exposure varied among the patients, all of whom had relapsed after autologous stem cell transplantation. Libraries were prepared by immunoSEQ multiplex PCR; TCRdb keeps only in-frame clonotypes and omits some of them. The sample contains about 92,000 clones, 75% to 85% of which appear only once. Study-wide findings and caveats: Reports described newly diagnosed patients as having lower baseline TCR diversity than healthy donors. Before treatment, complete responders showed about the same diversity as newly diagnosed patients. Researchers reported that CD4+ TCR diversity, though not CD8+, rose significantly by C4D1.

On this clone: Its antigen is as yet unknown.

The receptor's source is a human donor with classical Hodgkin lymphoma. The sample was peripheral blood mononuclear cells (PBMCs), taken before the fourth cycle of nivolumab.

CDR3 amino acids: CASTSGTRNTGELFF. CDR3 DNA sequence: TGTGCCAGTACATCCGGGACGAGGAACACCGGGGAGCTGTTTTTT. The chain recombines TRBV19 with TRBJ2-2, with D possibly called TRBD1 or TRBD2 (5 bases each). Germline CDR1 reads LNHDA; CDR2 reads SQIVND (reference sequence). V lost 7 bases and J 1 base, leaving 13 bases between the germline ends. This CDR3 has 15 residues.